The source of this TCR beta chain is a study of blood T cell repertoires in COVID-19. The assay was immunoSEQ multiplex PCR, and TCRdb's table has in-frame clones only and misses some. The sample yields approximately 150,000 clones, approximately 86% seen once. This CDR3 has 15 amino acids. CDR1 and CDR2 (germline): SGHDT, YYEEEE. V lost 4 bases and J lost 3, with 13 bases in between. Material for sequencing was peripheral blood. The genes are TRBV5-6 and TRBJ2-2; D is ambiguous. This receptor was taken from a woman in her 50s with acute or convalescent COVID-19. CDR3 nucleotide sequence: TGTGCCAGCAGCCCTCAACGGTACTACACCGGGGAGCTGTTTTTT. Encoded protein: CASSPQRYYTGELFF.